The subject of this entry is one T cell receptor beta chain. The data stem from a study of OX40 agonist ivuxolimab in advanced cancers. Study as a whole: Every patient in dose escalation had hepatocellular carcinoma, melanoma, renal cell or head and neck cancer. Partial responses were observed in three patients, of whom one had hepatocellular carcinoma and two had cutaneous melanoma.

Germline loops: CDR1 SNHLY, CDR2 FYNNEI. The CDR3 runs to 16 residues. Trimming removed 1 base from V and 6 bases from J, with 15 bases in between. The data were produced by immunoSEQ multiplex PCR, yet TCRdb's version contains in-frame clones alone and is incomplete. The table shows 98,000 or so clones, with just under 85% occurring only once. This receptor was identified in an adult with an advanced solid tumor such as melanoma, head and neck, liver or kidney cancer. Sample: CD4+ or CD8+ T cells sorted from blood, taken in a trial of the OX40 agonist ivuxolimab. The V and J genes are TRBV2 and TRBJ2-2; D gene ambiguous. CDR3 loop: CASSEDSTIKAGELFF. In nucleotides, the CDR3 is TGTGCCAGCAGTGAAGACTCGACGATCAAGGCCGGGGAGCTGTTTTTT.